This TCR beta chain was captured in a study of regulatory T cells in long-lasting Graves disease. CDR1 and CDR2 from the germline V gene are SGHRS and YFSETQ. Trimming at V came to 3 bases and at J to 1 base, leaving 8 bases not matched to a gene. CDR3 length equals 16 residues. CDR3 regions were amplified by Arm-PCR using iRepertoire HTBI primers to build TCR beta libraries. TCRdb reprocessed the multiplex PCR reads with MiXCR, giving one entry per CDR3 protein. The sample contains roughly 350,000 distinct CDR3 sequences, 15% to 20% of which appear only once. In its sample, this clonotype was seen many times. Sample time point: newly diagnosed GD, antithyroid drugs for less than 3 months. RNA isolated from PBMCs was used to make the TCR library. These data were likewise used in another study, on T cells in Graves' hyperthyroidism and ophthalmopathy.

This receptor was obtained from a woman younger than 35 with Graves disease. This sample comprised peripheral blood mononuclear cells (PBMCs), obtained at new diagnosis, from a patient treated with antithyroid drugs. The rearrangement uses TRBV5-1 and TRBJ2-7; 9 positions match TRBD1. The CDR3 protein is CASSSVPGQGSYEQYF. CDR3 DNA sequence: TGCGCCAGCAGCTCGGTACCGGGACAGGGATCCTACGAGCAGTACTTC.